In this sample, the clone carrying this T cell receptor (beta chain) turned up many times. Its antigen is still unknown. Researchers extracted total RNA from unfractionated whole blood. These data come from a study of human T cells and chemical hapten exposure. Study context: Small pooled library volume differences chiefly drove per-sample TCR yield variation.

Study-level points and caveats: Following DPC sensitization, TCRs present above 1 in 1000 frequency showed no change.

Germline V gives CDR1 LGHDT, CDR2 YNNKEL (reference sequence). V shed 4 bases, J shed 5 bases, and the junction held 5 bases outside the gene matches. CDR3 length: 14 amino acids. Unique molecular identifiers were linked by the library to individual cDNA molecules. Source study methods: A typical sample had some 96,000 TCRs, with about 20,000 to 690,600 overall. TCRdb reanalysed the reads using MiXCR and keeps one entry per CDR3 protein. The authors' filters were not applied to this entry. Of 95,000 to 150,000 distinct CDR3 sequences detected, less than 10% appear once; the ten largest clones hold approximately 1.4%.

The chain uses TRBV3-1 and TRBJ1-1, with TRBD1 matching over 9 bases. The sequence was collected from a human donor in good health. Some clones in this sample may be carry-over from other donors' samples. Sequences were obtained from whole blood. This chain's CDR3 is CASSPQGARTEAFF. The CDR3 DNA is TGTGCCAGCAGCCCACAGGGGGCGCGAACTGAAGCTTTCTTT.